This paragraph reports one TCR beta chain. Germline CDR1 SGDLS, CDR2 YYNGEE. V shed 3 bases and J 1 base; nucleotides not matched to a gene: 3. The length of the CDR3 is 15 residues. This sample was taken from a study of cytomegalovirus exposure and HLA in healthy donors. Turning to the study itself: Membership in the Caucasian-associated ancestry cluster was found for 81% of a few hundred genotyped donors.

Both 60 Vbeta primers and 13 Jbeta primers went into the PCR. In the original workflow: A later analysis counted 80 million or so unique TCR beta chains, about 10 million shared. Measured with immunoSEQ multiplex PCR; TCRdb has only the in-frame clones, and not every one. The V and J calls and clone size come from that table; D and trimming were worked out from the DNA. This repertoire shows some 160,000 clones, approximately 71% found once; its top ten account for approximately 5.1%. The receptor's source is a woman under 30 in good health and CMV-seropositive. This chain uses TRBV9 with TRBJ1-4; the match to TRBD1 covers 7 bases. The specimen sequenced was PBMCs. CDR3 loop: CASSAHRGTNEKLFF. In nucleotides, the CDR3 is TGTGCCAGCAGCGCGCACAGGGGAACTAATGAAAAACTGTTTTTT.